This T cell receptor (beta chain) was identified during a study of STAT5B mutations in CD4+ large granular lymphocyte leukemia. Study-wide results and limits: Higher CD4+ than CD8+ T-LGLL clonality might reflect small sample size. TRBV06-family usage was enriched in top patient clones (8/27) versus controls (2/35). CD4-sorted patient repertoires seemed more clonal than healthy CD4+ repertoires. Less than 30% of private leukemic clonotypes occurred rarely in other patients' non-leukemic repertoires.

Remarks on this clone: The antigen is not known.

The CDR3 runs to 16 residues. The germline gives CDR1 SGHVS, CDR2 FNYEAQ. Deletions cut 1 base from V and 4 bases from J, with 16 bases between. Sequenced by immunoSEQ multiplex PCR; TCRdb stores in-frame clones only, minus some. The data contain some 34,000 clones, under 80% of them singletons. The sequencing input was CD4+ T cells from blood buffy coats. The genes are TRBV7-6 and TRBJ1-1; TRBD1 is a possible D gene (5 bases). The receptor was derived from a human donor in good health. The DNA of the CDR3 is TGTGCCAGCAGCTTAGGCTCTCCTGGGGCAATCACTGAAGCTTTCTTT. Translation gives CASSLGSPGAITEAFF. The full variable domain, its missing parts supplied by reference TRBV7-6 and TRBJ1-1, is GAGVSQSPRYKVTKRGQDVALRCDPISGHVSLYWYRQALGQGPEFLTYFNYEAQQDKSGLPNDRFSAERPEGSISTLTIQRTEQRDSAMYRCASSLGSPGAITEAFFGQGTRLTVV.